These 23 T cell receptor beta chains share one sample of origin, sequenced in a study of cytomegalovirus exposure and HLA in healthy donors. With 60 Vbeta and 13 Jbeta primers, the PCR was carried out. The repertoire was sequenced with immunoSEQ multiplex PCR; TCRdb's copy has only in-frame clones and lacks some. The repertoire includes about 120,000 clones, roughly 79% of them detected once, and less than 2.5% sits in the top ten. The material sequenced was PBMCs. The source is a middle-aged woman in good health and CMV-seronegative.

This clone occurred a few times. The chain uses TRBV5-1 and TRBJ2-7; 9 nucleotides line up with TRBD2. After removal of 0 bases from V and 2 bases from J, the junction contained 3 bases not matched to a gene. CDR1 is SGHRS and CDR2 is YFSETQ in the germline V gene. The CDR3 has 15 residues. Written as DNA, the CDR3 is TGCGCCAGCAGCTTGGCCGGGACTAGCACCTACGAGCAGTACTTC. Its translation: CASSLAGTSTYEQYF.

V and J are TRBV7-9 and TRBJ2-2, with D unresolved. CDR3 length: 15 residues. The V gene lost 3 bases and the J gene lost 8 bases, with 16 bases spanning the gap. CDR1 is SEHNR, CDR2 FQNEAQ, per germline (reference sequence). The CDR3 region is CASSLVVAYQGELFF. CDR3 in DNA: TGTGCCAGCAGCTTGGTAGTAGCCTACCAAGGGGAGCTGTTTTTT.

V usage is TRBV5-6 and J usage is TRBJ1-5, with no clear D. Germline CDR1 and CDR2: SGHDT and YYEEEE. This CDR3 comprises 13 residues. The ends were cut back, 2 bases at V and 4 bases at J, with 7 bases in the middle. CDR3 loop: CASSFEGNQPQHF. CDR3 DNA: TGTGCCAGCAGCTTCGAGGGTAATCAGCCCCAGCATTTT.

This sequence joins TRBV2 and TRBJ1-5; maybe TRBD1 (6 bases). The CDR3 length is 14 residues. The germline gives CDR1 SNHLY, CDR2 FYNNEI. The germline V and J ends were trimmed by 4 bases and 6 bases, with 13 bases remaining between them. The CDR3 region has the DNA TGTGCCAGCAGTGGTCGTGGGGGCGTTCAGCCCCAGCATTTT. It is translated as CASSGRGGVQPQHF.

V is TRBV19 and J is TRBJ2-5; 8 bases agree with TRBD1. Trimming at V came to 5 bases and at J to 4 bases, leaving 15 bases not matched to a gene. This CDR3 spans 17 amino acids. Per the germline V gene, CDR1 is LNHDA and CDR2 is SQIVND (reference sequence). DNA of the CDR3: TGTGCCAGTAGTCTGTCCCGGGACAGGAGGGTGAGAGAGACCCAGTACTTC. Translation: CASSLSRDRRVRETQYF. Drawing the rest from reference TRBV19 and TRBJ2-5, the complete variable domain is DGGITQSPKYLFRKEGQNVTLSCEQNLNHDAMYWYRQDPGQGLRLIYYSQIVNDFQKGDIAEGYSVSREKKESFPLTVTSAQKNPTAFYLCASSLSRDRRVRETQYFGPGTRLLVL.

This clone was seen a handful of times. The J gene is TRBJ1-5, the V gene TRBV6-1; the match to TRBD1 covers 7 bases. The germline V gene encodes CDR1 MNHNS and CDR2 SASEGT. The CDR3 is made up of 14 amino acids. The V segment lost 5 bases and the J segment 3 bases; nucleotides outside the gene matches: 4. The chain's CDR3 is CASSLQGNNQPQHF. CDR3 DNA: TGTGCCAGCAGTCTACAGGGGAACAATCAGCCCCAGCATTTT.

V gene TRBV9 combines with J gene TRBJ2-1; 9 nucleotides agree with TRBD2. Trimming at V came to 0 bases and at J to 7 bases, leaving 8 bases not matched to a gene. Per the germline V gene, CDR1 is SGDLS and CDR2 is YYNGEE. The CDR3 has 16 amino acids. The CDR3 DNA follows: TGTGCCAGCAGCGTAGCCGCCAGCGGGAGGCAGAATGAGCAGTTCTTC. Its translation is CASSVAASGRQNEQFF.

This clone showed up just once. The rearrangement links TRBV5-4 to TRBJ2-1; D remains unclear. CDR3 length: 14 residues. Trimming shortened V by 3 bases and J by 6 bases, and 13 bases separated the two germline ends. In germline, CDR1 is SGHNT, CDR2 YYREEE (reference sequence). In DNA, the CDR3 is TGTGCCAGCAGCTCGCCCGAACACGTCAATGAGCAGTTCTTC. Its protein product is CASSSPEHVNEQFF.

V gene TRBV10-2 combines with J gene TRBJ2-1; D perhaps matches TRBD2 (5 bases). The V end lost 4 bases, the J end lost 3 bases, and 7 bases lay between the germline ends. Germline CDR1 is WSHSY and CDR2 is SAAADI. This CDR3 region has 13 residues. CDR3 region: CASSAGIYNEQFF. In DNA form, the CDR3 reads TGCGCCAGCAGTGCCGGGATCTACAATGAGCAGTTCTTC.

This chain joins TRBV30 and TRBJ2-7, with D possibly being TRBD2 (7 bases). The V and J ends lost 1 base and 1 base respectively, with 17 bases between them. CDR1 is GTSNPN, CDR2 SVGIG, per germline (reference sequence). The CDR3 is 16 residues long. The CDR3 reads CAWSGEGVEGSYEQYF. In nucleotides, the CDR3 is TGTGCCTGGAGTGGGGAGGGGGTCGAGGGATCCTACGAGCAGTACTTC.

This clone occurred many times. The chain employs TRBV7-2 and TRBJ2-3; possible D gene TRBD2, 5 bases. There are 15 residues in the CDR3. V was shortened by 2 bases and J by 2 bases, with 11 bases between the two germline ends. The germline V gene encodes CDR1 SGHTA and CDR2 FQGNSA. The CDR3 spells CASSLIASLTDTQYF. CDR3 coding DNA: TGTGCCAGCAGCTTAATCGCTAGCCTCACAGATACGCAGTATTTT.

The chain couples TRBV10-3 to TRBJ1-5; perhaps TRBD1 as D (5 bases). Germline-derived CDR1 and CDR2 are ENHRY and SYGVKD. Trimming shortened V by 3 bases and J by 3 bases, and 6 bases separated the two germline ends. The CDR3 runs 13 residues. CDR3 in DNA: TGTGCCATCAGTGATGGGGCCAATCAGCCCCAGCATTTT. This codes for CAISDGANQPQHF.

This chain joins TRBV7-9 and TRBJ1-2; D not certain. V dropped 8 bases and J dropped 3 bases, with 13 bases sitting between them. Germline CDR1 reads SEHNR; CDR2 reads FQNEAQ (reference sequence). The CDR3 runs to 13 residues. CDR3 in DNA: TGTGCCAGCTCTCCAGCCGACTACTATGGCTACACCTTC. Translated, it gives CASSPADYYGYTF. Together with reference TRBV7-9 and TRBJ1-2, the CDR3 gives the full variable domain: DTGVSQNPRHKITKRGQNVTFRCDPISEHNRLYWYRQTLGQGPEFLTYFQNEAQLEKSRLLSDRFSAERPKGSFSTLEIQRTEQGDSAMYLCASSPADYYGYTFGSGTRLTVV.

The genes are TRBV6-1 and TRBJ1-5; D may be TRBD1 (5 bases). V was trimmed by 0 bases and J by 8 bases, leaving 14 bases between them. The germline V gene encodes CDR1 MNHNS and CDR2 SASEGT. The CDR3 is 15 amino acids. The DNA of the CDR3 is TGTGCCAGCAGTGAAGCGGACGGGGGATGGAAGCCCCAGCATTTT. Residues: CASSEADGGWKPQHF.

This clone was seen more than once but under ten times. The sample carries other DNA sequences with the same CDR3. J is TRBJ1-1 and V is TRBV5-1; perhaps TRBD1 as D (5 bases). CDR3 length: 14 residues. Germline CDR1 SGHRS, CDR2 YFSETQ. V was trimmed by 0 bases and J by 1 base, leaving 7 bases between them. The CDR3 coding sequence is TGCGCCAGCAGCTTGGGTAGGGGGAACACTGAAGCTTTCTTT. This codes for CASSLGRGNTEAFF.

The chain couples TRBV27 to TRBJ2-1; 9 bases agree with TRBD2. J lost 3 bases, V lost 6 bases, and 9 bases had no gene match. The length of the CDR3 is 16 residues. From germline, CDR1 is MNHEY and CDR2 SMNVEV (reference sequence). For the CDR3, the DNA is TGTGCCAGCAGCTCAGATGGACTAGCGCGCTACAATGAGCAGTTCTTC. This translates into CASSSDGLARYNEQFF.

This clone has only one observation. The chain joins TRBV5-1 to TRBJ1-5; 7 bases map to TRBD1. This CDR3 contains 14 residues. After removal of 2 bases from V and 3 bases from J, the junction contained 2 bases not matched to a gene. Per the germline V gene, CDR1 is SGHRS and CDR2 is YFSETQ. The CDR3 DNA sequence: TGCGCCAGCAGCTTAGGGACAGTCAATCAGCCCCAGCATTTT. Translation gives CASSLGTVNQPQHF.

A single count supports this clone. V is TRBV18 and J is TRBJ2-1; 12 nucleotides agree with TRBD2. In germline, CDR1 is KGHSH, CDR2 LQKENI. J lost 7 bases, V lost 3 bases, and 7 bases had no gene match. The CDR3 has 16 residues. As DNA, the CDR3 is TGTGCCAGCTCACCGTCTAGCGGGGGGGCCCTTAATGAGCAGTTCTTC. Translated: CASSPSSGGALNEQFF. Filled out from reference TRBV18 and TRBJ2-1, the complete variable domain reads NAGVMQNPRHLVRRRGQEARLRCSPMKGHSHVYWYRQLPEEGLKFMVYLQKENIIDESGMPKERFSAEFPKEGPSILRIQQVVRGDSAAYFCASSPSSGGALNEQFFGPGTRLTVL.

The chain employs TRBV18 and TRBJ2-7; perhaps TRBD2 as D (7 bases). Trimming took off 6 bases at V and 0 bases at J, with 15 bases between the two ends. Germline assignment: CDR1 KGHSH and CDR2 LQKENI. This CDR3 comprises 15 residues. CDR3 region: CASSKGGGSSYEQYF. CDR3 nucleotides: TGTGCCAGCTCGAAGGGGGGAGGGAGCTCCTACGAGCAGTACTTC.

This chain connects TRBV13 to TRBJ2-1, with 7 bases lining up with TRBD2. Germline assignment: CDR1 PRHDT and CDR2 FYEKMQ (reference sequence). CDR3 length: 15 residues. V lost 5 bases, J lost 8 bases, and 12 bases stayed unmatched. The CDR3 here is CASSPDRWGGDEQFF. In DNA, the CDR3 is TGTGCCAGCAGCCCGGACCGGTGGGGGGGAGATGAGCAGTTCTTC.

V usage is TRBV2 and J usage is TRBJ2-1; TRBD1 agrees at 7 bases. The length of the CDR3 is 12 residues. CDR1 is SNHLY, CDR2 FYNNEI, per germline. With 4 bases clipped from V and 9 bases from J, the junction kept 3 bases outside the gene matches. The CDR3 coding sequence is TGTGCCAGCAGTGGGGACAGTCGTGAGCAGTTCTTC. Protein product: CASSGDSREQFF.

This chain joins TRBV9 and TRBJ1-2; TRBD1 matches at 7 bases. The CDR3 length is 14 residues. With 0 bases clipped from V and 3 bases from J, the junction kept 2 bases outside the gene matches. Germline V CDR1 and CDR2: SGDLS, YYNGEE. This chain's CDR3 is CASSVGGGDYGYTF. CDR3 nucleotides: TGTGCCAGCAGCGTAGGAGGGGGCGACTATGGCTACACCTTC. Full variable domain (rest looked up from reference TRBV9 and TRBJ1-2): DSGVTQTPKHLITATGQRVTLRCSPRSGDLSVYWYQQSLDQGLQFLIQYYNGEERAKGNILERFSAQQFPDLHSELNLSSLELGDSALYFCASSVGGGDYGYTFGSGTRLTVV.

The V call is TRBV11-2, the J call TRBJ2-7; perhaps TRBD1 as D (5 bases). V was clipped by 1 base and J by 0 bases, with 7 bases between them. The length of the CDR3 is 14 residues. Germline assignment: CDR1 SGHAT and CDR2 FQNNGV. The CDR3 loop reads CASSLGGASYEQYF. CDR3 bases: TGTGCCAGCAGCTTAGGGGGCGCCTCCTACGAGCAGTACTTC.